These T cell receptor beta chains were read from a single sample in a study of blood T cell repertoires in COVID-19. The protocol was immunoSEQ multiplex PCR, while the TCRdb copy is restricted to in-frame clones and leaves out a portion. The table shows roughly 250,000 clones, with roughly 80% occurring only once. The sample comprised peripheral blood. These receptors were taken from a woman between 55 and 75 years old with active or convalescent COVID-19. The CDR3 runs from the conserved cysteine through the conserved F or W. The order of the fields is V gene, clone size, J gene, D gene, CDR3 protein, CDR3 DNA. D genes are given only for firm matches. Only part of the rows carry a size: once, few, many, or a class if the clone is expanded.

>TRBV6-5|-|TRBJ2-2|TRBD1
CASSYLQGGTGELFF
TGTGCCAGCAGTTACCTACAGGGGGGCACCGGGGAGCTGTTTTTT
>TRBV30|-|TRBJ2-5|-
CAWSSQSQETQYF
TGTGCCTGGAGTTCCCAATCCCAAGAGACCCAGTACTTC
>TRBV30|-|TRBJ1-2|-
CAWSFSDYGYTF
TGTGCCTGGAGTTTTTCAGACTATGGCTACACCTTC
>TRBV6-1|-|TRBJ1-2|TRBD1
CASSEGDRNGYTF
TGTGCCAGCAGTGAGGGGGACAGGAACGGCTACACCTTC
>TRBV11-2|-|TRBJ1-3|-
CASSFTDTTGNTIYF
TGTGCCAGCAGCTTCACCGACACGACTGGAAACACCATATATTTT
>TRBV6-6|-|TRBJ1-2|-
CASTLVQGPQRGYTF
TGTGCCAGCACCTTAGTCCAGGGTCCACAACGGGGCTACACCTTC
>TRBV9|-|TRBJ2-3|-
CASSPRDKRYTDTQYF
TGTGCCAGCAGCCCCCGGGACAAAAGATACACAGATACGCAGTATTTT
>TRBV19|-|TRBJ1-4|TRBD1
CASSIGQGLEKLFF
TGTGCCAGTAGTATAGGACAGGGCCTAGAAAAACTGTTTTTT
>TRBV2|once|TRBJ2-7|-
CASSVQRQAIGEQYF
TGTGCCAGCAGTGTACAAAGACAGGCGATCGGCGAGCAGTACTTC
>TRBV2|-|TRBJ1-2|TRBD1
CASRAGTANYGYTF
TGTGCCAGCAGGGCCGGGACAGCTAACTATGGCTACACCTTC
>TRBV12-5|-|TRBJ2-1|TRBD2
CASGQPRRLAGALFSYNEQFF
TGTGCTAGTGGTCAACCACGTCGGCTAGCGGGGGCCCTATTCTCCTACAATGAGCAGTTCTTC
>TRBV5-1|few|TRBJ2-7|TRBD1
CASSSTGDREQYF
TGCGCCAGCAGCTCGACAGGGGATCGGGAGCAGTACTTC